These T cell receptor beta chains were read from a single sample in a study of cytomegalovirus exposure and HLA in healthy donors. Generated by immunoSEQ multiplex PCR, the TCRdb table keeps only in-frame clones and is missing some. The sample has over 200,000 clones, about 90% seen once. The sequencing input was PBMCs. All receptors derive from a woman between 18 and 30 years old in good health and CMV-seronegative. Both conserved end residues are part of each CDR3. A D gene is named only where the DNA matches it firmly. Some rows mark clone size as missing; the rest say once, few, many or name a class of expanded clone.

cdr3_aa: CASSQVTGGLETQYF
cdr3_nt: TGTGCCAGCAGCCAAGTGACAGGGGGTCTGGAGACCCAGTACTTC
v_call: TRBV4-2
j_call: TRBJ2-5
clone_size: few
d_call: TRBD1

cdr3_aa: CASSEGQANTGELFF
cdr3_nt: TGTGCCAGCAGTGAAGGTCAGGCAAACACCGGGGAGCTGTTTTTT
v_call: TRBV6-4
j_call: TRBJ2-2
clone_size: many
d_call: NA

cdr3_aa: CASSLRKTGTPGSNQPQHF
cdr3_nt: TGTGCCAGCAGTTTACGAAAGACAGGGACCCCTGGGAGCAATCAGCCCCAGCATTTT
v_call: TRBV28
j_call: TRBJ1-5
clone_size: NA
d_call: TRBD1

cdr3_aa: CASSLLPGGNTIYF
cdr3_nt: TGTGCCAGCAGCTTGTTACCAGGGGGAAACACCATATATTTT
v_call: TRBV5-5
j_call: TRBJ1-3
clone_size: NA
d_call: NA

cdr3_aa: CASRPGTGAHEQYF
cdr3_nt: TGTGCCAGCAGGCCCGGGACAGGGGCCCACGAGCAGTACTTC
v_call: TRBV2
j_call: TRBJ2-7
clone_size: once
d_call: TRBD1

cdr3_aa: CASSSMTSGQETQYF
cdr3_nt: TGTGCCAGCAGCTCGATGACTAGCGGACAAGAGACCCAGTACTTC
v_call: TRBV11-2
j_call: TRBJ2-5
clone_size: NA
d_call: TRBD2

cdr3_aa: CASSPPGNYGYTF
cdr3_nt: TGTGCCAGCAGCCCCCCGGGGAACTATGGCTACACCTTC
v_call: TRBV7-9
j_call: TRBJ1-2
clone_size: NA
d_call: NA

cdr3_aa: CASRPTVGQNQPQHF
cdr3_nt: TGTGCCAGCAGACCTACTGTCGGACAGAATCAGCCCCAGCATTTT
v_call: TRBV28
j_call: TRBJ1-5
clone_size: NA
d_call: NA

cdr3_aa: CATSRDFGYEQYF
cdr3_nt: TGTGCCACCAGCAGAGATTTCGGCTACGAGCAGTACTTC
v_call: TRBV15
j_call: TRBJ2-7
clone_size: NA
d_call: NA

cdr3_aa: CAWSSGRTYNEQFF
cdr3_nt: TGTGCCTGGAGTAGCGGGAGAACCTACAATGAGCAGTTCTTC
v_call: TRBV30
j_call: TRBJ2-1
clone_size: NA
d_call: TRBD2

cdr3_aa: CSVGLQGVSSYEQYF
cdr3_nt: TGCAGCGTGGGATTACAGGGGGTTAGCTCCTACGAGCAGTACTTC
v_call: TRBV29-1
j_call: TRBJ2-7
clone_size: NA
d_call: TRBD1

cdr3_aa: CASSLGRAGTQYF
cdr3_nt: TGTGCCAGCAGCTTAGGTCGCGCTGGTACGCAGTATTTT
v_call: TRBV11-3
j_call: TRBJ2-3
clone_size: NA
d_call: NA

cdr3_aa: CASSASSGPSYEQYF
cdr3_nt: TGTGCCAGCAGCGCCTCTAGCGGACCTTCCTACGAGCAGTACTTC
v_call: TRBV7-6
j_call: TRBJ2-7
clone_size: NA
d_call: TRBD2